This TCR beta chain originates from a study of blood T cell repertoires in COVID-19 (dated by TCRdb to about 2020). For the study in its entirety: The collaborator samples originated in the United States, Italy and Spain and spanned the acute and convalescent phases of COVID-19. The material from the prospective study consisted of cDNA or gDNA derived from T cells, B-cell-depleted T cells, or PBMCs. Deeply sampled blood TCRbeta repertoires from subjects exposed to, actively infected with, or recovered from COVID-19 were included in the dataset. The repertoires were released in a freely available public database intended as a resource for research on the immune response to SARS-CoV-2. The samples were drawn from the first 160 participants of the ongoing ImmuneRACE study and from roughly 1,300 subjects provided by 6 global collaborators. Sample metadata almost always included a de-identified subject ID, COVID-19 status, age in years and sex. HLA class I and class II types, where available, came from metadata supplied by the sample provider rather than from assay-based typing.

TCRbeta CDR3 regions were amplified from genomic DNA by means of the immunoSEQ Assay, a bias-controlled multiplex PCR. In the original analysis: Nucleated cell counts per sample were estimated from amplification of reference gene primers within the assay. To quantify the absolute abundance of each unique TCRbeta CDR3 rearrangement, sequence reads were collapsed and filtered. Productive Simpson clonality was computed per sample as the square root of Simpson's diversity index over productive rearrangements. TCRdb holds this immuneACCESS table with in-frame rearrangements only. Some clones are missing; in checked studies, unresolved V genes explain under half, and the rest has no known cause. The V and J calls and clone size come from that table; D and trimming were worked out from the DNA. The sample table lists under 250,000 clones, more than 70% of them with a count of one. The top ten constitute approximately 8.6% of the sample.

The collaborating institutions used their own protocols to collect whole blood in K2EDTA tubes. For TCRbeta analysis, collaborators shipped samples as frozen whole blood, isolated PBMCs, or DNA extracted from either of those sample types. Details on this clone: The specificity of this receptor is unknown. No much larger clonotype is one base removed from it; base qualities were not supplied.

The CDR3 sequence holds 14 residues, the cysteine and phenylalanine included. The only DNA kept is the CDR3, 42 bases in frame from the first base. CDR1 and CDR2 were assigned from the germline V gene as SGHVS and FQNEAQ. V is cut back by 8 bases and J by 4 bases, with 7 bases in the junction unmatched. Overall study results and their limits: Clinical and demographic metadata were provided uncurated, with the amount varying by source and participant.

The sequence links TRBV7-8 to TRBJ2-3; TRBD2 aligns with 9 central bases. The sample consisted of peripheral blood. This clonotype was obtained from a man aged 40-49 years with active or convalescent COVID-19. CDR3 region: CASGSSGVPDTQYF. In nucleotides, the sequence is TGTGCCAGCGGTTCTAGCGGGGTGCCAGATACGCAGTATTTT. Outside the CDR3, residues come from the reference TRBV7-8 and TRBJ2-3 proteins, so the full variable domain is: GAGVSQSPRYKVAKRGQDVALRCDPISGHVSLFWYQQALGQGPEFLTYFQNEAQLDKSGLPSDRFFAERPEGSVSTLKIQRTQQEDSAVYLCASGSSGVPDTQYFGPGTRLTVL.